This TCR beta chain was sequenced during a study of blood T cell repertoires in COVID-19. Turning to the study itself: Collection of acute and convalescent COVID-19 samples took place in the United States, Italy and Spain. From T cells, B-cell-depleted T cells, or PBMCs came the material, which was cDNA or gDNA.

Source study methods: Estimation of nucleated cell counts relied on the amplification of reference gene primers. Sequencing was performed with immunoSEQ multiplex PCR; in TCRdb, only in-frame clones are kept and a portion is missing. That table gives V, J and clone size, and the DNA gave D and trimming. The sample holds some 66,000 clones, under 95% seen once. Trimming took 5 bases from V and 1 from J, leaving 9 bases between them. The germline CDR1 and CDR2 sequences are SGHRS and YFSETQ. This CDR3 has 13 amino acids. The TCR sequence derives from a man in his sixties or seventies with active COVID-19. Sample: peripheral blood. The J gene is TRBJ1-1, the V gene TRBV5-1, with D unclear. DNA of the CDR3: TGCGCCAGCAGTGAGCGCGAGAACACTGAAGCTTTCTTT. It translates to CASSERENTEAFF. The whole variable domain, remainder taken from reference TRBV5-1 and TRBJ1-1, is KAGVTQTPRYLIKTRGQQVTLSCSPISGHRSVSWYQQTPGQGLQFLFEYFSETQRNKGNFPGRFSGRQFSNSRSEMNVSTLELGDSALYLCASSERENTEAFFGQGTRLTVV.